This T cell receptor (beta chain) was found in a study of blood T cells in healthy people across ages. The germline gives CDR1 SGHRS, CDR2 YFSETQ. The J segment lost 0 bases and the V segment lost 3 bases, leaving 4 bases of the junction unmatched. This CDR3 has 15 residues. A second 7 to 11 cycle PCR used barcoded and J-beta primers. Each cDNA molecule received a tag from a template-switch adaptor that had 12 random nucleotides. TCRdb re-analysed the 5' RACE reads in MiXCR, keeping a single row per CDR3 protein. This sample has about 1,500,000 distinct CDR3 sequences, with 28% found just once. This chain joins TRBV5-1 and TRBJ2-7; 9 bases fit TRBD2. The origin of this receptor is a woman in her 30s in good health. Sequencing was performed on blood. CDR3 nucleotide sequence: TGCGCCAGCAGCTCTGTGACTAGCGGCTCCTACGAGCAGTACTTC. Translated: CASSSVTSGSYEQYF.